A selection of T cell receptor beta chains follows, all from one sample in a study of shared clonotypes between healthy human individuals. Sequencing was performed with immunoSEQ multiplex PCR; in TCRdb, only in-frame clones are kept and a portion is missing. In the table there are a few million clones, approximately 94% of which are singletons. Sequenced material: naive CD4+ T cells sorted from blood. The origin of the receptors is a young man in good health. The conserved cysteine and the conserved F or W are not part of the CDR3 here.

v_call	cdr3_aa
TRBV29-1	SVERAQGADYWGTEAF
TRBV18	ASSPLGAGLAGSTDTQY
TRBV30	AWGAAGNTIY
TRBV5-4	ASSSRAGGRNTGELF
TRBV7-8	ASSLRWTGSYNEQF
TRBV30	AWNDRGGTEAF
TRBV20-1	SAMGLYEQY
TRBV5-1	ASTSTTGTGNTIY
TRBV7-9	ASSLAMRQGSNEQF
TRBV11-2	ASSLGWTRGTDTQY
TRBV10-3	AISRGQGAYGYT
TRBV5-6	ASSLVTGDYNEQF
TRBV7-9	ASSLVDFYDEQY
TRBV12-5	ASGFSGTGHSPLH
TRBV11-2	ASSFGTAANSNEQY
TRBV11-3	ASSLDVGIGLNNIQY
TRBV7-2	ASSETSGLGEQY
TRBV2	ASGQSQNSPLH
TRBV10-3	AISLTGDTEAF